A selection of T cell receptor beta chains follows, all from one sample in a study of cytomegalovirus exposure and HLA in healthy donors. Here immunoSEQ multiplex PCR was the method, and the copy in TCRdb shows in-frame clones only, minus some. The sample shows under 200,000 clones, approximately 82% of them seen only once. Sequencing input: PBMCs. The receptors come from a young woman in good health and CMV-seronegative. Each CDR3 is given with its conserved first and last residue.

TRBV10-3	TRBJ1-2	CAISADYGYTF
TRBV5-1	TRBJ2-1	CASSANGVGYNEQFF
TRBV27	TRBJ2-5	CASRRDRGETQYF
TRBV29-1	TRBJ2-6	CSVPGDSGANVLTF
TRBV19	TRBJ1-1	CASSQDRRTEAFF
TRBV7-2	TRBJ2-2	CASSLGTGWSGELFF
TRBV7-9	TRBJ1-5	CASSSMSVGPQHF
TRBV21-1	TRBJ2-6	CASSMAESVSGANVLTF
TRBV28	TRBJ2-7	CASSPTRQGPDEQYF
TRBV4-1	TRBJ1-3	CASSLGRESGSGNTIYF
TRBV7-2	TRBJ2-1	CASSFTVGRGEQFF
TRBV30	TRBJ1-4	CAWSVKGQINEKLFF